This T cell receptor (beta chain) was sequenced for a study of shared clonotypes between healthy human individuals. General study findings and limits: Among donors, the sharing of clonotypes was expected to be influenced by sequencing depth.

The data were produced by immunoSEQ multiplex PCR, yet TCRdb's version contains in-frame clones alone and is incomplete. The sample has some 95,000 clones, roughly 69% seen once. The CDR3 is 15 residues long. The germline V gene has CDR1 SGDLS and CDR2 YYNGEE. The V and J ends lost 0 bases and 5 bases, in that order; junction bases with no gene match: 4. Regarding this clone: The antigen is undetermined.

The sequencing sample was made of memory CD8+ T cells sorted from blood. Subset specified: CD45RO+ cells pooled with CCR7-negative TemRA cells. The receptor comes from a man aged 30 to 39 in good health. The rearrangement links TRBV9 to TRBJ2-5; TRBD2 aligns across 10 bases. This CDR3 is CASSVEEGLAETQYF. The CDR3 DNA sequence: TGTGCCAGCAGCGTAGAAGAGGGACTAGCGGAGACCCAGTACTTC.